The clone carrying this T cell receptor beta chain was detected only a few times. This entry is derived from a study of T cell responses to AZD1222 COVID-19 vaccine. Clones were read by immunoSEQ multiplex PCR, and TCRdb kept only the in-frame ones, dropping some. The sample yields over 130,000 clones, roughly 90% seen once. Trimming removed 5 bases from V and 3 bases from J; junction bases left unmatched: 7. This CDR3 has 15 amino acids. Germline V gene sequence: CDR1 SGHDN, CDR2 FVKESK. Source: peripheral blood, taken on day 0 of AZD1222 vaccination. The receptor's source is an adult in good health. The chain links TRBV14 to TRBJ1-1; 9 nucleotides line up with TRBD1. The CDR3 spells CASSYRGRGDTEAFF. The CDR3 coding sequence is TGTGCCAGCAGCTACAGGGGGCGCGGGGACACTGAAGCTTTCTTT. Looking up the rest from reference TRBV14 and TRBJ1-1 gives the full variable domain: EAGVTQFPSHSVIEKGQTVTLRCDPISGHDNLYWYRRVMGKEIKFLLHFVKESKQDESGMPNNRFLAERTGGTYSTLKVQPAELEDSGVYFCASSYRGRGDTEAFFGQGTRLTVV.